The present TCR beta chain was sequenced within a study of identical twins. TCRdb independently ran MiXCR on the 5' RACE reads; one entry per CDR3 protein. The sample lists some 900,000 distinct CDR3 sequences, 9% to 15% occurring once. This clonotype was recorded at least ten times. This CDR3 comprises 15 residues. Looked up from germline, CDR1 is SGHVS and CDR2 is FQNEAQ. The V end lost 1 base, the J end lost 1 base, and 11 bases lay between the germline ends. These same data were also listed under a study on yellow fever vaccine responses in identical twins.

The chain links TRBV7-8 to TRBJ2-7; no clear D. The sequenced material came from PBMCs. The TCR sequence derives from a woman between 18 and 30 years old in good health. The CDR3 DNA follows: TGTGCCAGCAGCTTAGAGAAGGCAGGATCCTACGAGCAGTACTTC. Translated: CASSLEKAGSYEQYF.